This TCR beta chain is drawn from a study of vaccination effects on CD4 cells after COVID-19. Background on the study: After the second dose, samples were taken at median day 72.

Using immunoSEQ multiplex PCR, the repertoire was profiled, and TCRdb retains in-frame clones only, with some absent. The profile covers some 74,000 clones, with around 81% appearing a single time and 0.95% to 1.5% taken by the ten largest. Comment on this clone: Its antigen is unidentified.

Expansion with viral peptide pools was applied to antigen-specific CD4+ T cells by the ViraFEST assay prior to sequencing. Cultured cells yielded isolated CD4+ T cells after approximately nine days. Participants were vaccinated with two doses of either the BNT162b2 or mRNA-1273 vaccine. People in the vaccine group had not been infected with SARS-CoV-2 before, and their nucleocapsid antibodies were negative. Each well held about 2 million PBMC cultured with roughly 10 ug/ml peptides and around 11 IU/ml IL-2. The CDR3 runs to 19 residues. Germline lookup yields CDR1 LGHDT and CDR2 YNNKEL (reference sequence). Trimming removed 1 base from V and 3 bases from J, with 19 bases in between.

The TCR originated in a human donor who received a COVID-19 vaccine. This specimen consisted of CD4+ T cells from PBMCs cultured with HCoV-229E spike peptides, obtained after COVID-19 vaccination. The V call is TRBV3-1 (or the pseudogene TRBV3-2), the J call TRBJ1-6; perhaps TRBD1 as D (5 bases). The DNA of the CDR3 is TGTGCCAGCAGCCAAGTAACGGTAGTGGCAGGGCTCTATAATTCACCCCTCCACTTT. Its translation is CASSQVTVVAGLYNSPLHF.